This is a list of T cell receptor beta chains from one sample in a study of T cells in localized non-small cell lung cancer. Generated by immunoSEQ multiplex PCR, the TCRdb table keeps only in-frame clones and is missing some. The sample has fewer than 90,000 clones; almost 85% are singletons. Sequenced material: peripheral blood, taken before any cancer treatment. These TCRs come from a man aged 40 to 70 with stage I lung adenocarcinoma. Both conserved end residues are part of each CDR3. D genes are given only for firm matches. Only some rows state a clone size, as once, few, many or a class for expanded clones.

>NA|NA|TRBJ2-7|15|TRBV4-1
CASSQDPQDPYEQYF
TGCGCCAGCAGCCAAGATCCCCAGGACCCCTACGAGCAGTACTTC
>NA|few|TRBJ2-6|15|TRBV27
CASSLFQSGANVLTF
TGTGCCAGCAGTTTATTCCAGTCTGGGGCCAACGTCCTGACTTTC
>TRBD2|NA|TRBJ2-1|16|TRBV5-1
CASSPPGLASTNEQFF
TGCGCCAGCAGCCCCCCGGGACTAGCCTCAACCAATGAGCAGTTCTTC
>TRBD1|NA|TRBJ1-3|16|TRBV6-1
CASSEVQGGSGNTIYF
TGTGCCAGCAGTGAAGTTCAGGGGGGCTCTGGAAACACCATATATTTT
>NA|few|TRBJ1-1|14|TRBV4-1
CASSQVGGVTEAFF
TGCGCCAGCAGCCAAGTAGGGGGGGTCACTGAAGCTTTCTTT
>NA|NA|TRBJ2-2|17|TRBV13
CASSLAWSGLNTGELFF
TGTGCCAGCAGCTTAGCATGGTCGGGGCTTAACACCGGGGAGCTGTTTTTT
>NA|NA|TRBJ1-1|13|TRBV28
CATRPSVNTEAFF
TGTGCCACCCGCCCGAGTGTGAACACTGAAGCTTTCTTT
>TRBD1|NA|TRBJ1-1|13|TRBV28
CASSWTGKAEAFF
TGTGCCAGCAGTTGGACAGGAAAGGCCGAAGCTTTCTTT
>TRBD2|few|TRBJ2-1|14|TRBV9
CASNSLADYNEQFF
TGTGCAAGCAACTCCCTAGCGGATTACAATGAGCAGTTCTTC
>TRBD2|NA|TRBJ2-2|19|TRBV19
CASSTGRLAVGSNTGELFF
TGTGCCAGTAGTACAGGGCGCCTAGCGGTAGGTTCGAACACCGGGGAGCTGTTTTTT
>TRBD2|NA|TRBJ2-7|13|TRBV19
CASSYGTTYEQYF
TGTGCCAGTAGTTACGGGACTACCTACGAGCAGTACTTC
>NA|NA|TRBJ2-2|17|TRBV11-3
CASSLGPSQGRAGELFF
TGTGCCAGCAGCTTAGGCCCGTCACAGGGACGGGCCGGGGAGCTGTTTTTT
>NA|NA|TRBJ2-1|14|TRBV5-1
CASRVGESYNEQFF
TGCGCCAGCAGGGTCGGGGAATCCTACAATGAGCAGTTCTTC
>TRBD2|NA|TRBJ2-2|20|TRBV2
CASSPGTSGRARLRTGELFF
TGTGCCAGCAGCCCCGGGACTAGCGGGAGGGCCCGCCTTAGGACCGGGGAGCTGTTTTTT
>TRBD2|NA|TRBJ2-7|14|TRBV7-8
CASSIGTRNYEQYF
TGTGCCAGCAGCATCGGGACTAGGAACTACGAGCAGTACTTC
>NA|NA|TRBJ1-1|14|TRBV30
CAWSASGVWTEAFF
TGTGCCTGGAGTGCTTCAGGGGTTTGGACTGAAGCTTTCTTT
>NA|NA|TRBJ2-3|15|TRBV9
CASSATLASYDTQYF
TGTGCCAGCAGCGCAACCCTAGCTTCGTATGATACGCAGTATTTT
>NA|few|TRBJ1-1|13|TRBV5-6
CASSLVRDTEAFF
TGTGCCAGCAGCTTGGTGCGGGACACTGAAGCTTTCTTT
>NA|once|TRBJ1-1|14|TRBV7-6
CASRSDSMNTEAFF
TGTGCCAGCAGGTCGGACAGTATGAACACTGAAGCTTTCTTT
>TRBD2|NA|TRBJ2-5|15|TRBV27
CASRLTSGSWETQYF
TGTGCCAGCAGGCTCACTAGCGGTAGCTGGGAGACCCAGTACTTC
>TRBD1|NA|TRBJ2-2|16|TRBV4-1
CASSQEQGAYTGELFF
TGCGCCAGCAGCCAAGAGCAGGGGGCATACACCGGGGAGCTGTTTTTT
>NA|few|TRBJ1-2|15|TRBV5-1
CASSLGPTVDYGYTF
TGCGCCAGCAGCCTTGGGCCGACAGTGGACTATGGCTACACCTTC
>NA|NA|TRBJ1-2|14|TRBV7-9
CASRPPDSNYGYTF
TGTGCCAGCAGACCCCCTGACAGTAACTATGGCTACACCTTC
>NA|NA|TRBJ1-1|15|TRBV6-6
CASSGQTRRNTEAFF
TGTGCCAGCAGCGGACAGACGCGGCGGAACACTGAAGCTTTCTTT
>TRBD2|NA|TRBJ2-5|11|TRBV19
CASSMGGRTDF
TGTGCCAGTAGTATGGGGGGGAGAACGGACTTC
>TRBD2|NA|TRBJ2-2|13|TRBV5-1
CASSFLAGGELFF
TGCGCCAGCAGCTTTCTAGCGGGCGGGGAGCTGTTTTTT
>TRBD2|few|TRBJ2-2|13|TRBV29-1
CSGTSSGTGELFF
TGCAGCGGAACCTCTAGCGGCACCGGGGAGCTGTTTTTT
>NA|NA|TRBJ2-5|13|TRBV7-8
CASSLGVGNTQYF
TGTGCCAGCAGCTTAGGAGTGGGGAACACCCAGTACTTC